This T cell receptor beta chain was recorded in a study of T-cell reconstitution after alpha-beta-depleted transplantation in children. Findings of the study overall: The main origin of T-cell counts and diversity one year after transplant was newly produced T cells. Roughly two months post-transplant, alpha-beta T cells reportedly originated from several hundred graft clones that had expanded. Day-60 TCRbeta diversity that was high in some patients was derived from surviving recipient T cells and thymic progenitors.

A note on this clonotype: The antigen is undetermined. Given a much more abundant clone one base away, this may be a read error.

The library targeted TCRbeta and was prepared with unique molecular identifiers. From the PCR reads, TCRdb called clonotypes with MiXCR, one entry per CDR3 protein. The table records approximately 650,000 distinct CDR3 sequences, about 12% of them present only once. The CDR3 sequence is 13 residues long. From germline, CDR1 is ENHRY and CDR2 SYGVKD. The TCR sequence derives from a girl aged 2 to 10 with congenital amegakaryocytic thrombocytopenia, due to receive a stem cell transplant. J is TRBJ2-2 and V is TRBV10-3; D is perhaps TRBD1 (6 bases). The source material was PBMCs, sampled before TCRalphabeta/CD19-depleted stem cell transplant. The CDR3 DNA sequence: TGTGCCATCAGTGCCAGGGGCACCGGGCAGCTGTTTTTT. Translating it yields CAISARGTGQLFF.